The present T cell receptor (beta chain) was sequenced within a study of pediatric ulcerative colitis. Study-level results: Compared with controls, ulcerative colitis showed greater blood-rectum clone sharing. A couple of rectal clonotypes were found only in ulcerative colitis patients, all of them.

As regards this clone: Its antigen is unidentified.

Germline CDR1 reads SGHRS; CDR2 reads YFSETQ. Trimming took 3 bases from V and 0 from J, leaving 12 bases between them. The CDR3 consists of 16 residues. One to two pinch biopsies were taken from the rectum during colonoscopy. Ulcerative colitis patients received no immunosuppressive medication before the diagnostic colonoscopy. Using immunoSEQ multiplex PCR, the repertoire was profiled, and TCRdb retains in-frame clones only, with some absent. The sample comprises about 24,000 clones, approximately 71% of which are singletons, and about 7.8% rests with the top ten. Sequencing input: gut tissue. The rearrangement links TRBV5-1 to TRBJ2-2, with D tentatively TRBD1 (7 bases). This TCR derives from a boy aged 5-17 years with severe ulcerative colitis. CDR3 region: CASSSTGDSNTGELFF. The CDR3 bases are TGCGCCAGCAGCTCCACAGGGGACTCGAACACCGGGGAGCTGTTTTTT.